This TCR beta chain was identified during a study of cytomegalovirus exposure and HLA in healthy donors. PCR was performed using 60 Vbeta and 13 Jbeta primers. Clones were read by immunoSEQ multiplex PCR, and TCRdb kept only the in-frame ones, dropping some. The data hold around 190,000 clones, with about 86% observed a single time. V dropped 6 bases and J dropped 0 bases, with 18 bases sitting between them. The CDR3 has 17 amino acids. The germline V gene encodes CDR1 LNHNV and CDR2 YYDKDF (reference sequence). This receptor was obtained from a woman younger than 45 in good health and CMV-seronegative. The sequencing input was PBMCs. The chain carries TRBV15 and TRBJ1-5; the D is unclear. CDR3 DNA sequence: TGTGCCACCAGAGAATCCCGAGACAAATATAGCAATCAGCCCCAGCATTTT. Protein product: CATRESRDKYSNQPQHF.